This T cell receptor beta chain came from a study of regulatory and conventional T cells in RAG deficiency. Genomic DNA came from blood conventional CD4+ T cells gated CD25-low CD127-high. In regard to this clone: What it binds is unknown.

The protocol was immunoSEQ multiplex PCR, while the TCRdb copy is restricted to in-frame clones and leaves out a portion. The sample has more than 7,500 clones; over 85% are singletons. Study observations and caveats: Shannon entropy was markedly lower and Simpson indices higher in RAG-deficient patients than control T-cell subsets. Compared with controls, unique Treg TCR beta sequences dropped about 110-fold in Omenn syndrome and CID/AS. Omenn patients showed >80% Treg-Tconv overlap and shorter CDR3 lengths.

The germline V gene encodes CDR1 LNHDA and CDR2 SQIVND (reference sequence). CDR3 length equals 13 residues. V was cut by 5 bases and J by 1 base, with 8 bases left in between. The chain joins TRBV19 to TRBJ1-1, with D hard to call. This receptor was obtained from a human donor with RAG deficiency presenting as severe combined immunodeficiency. Sequencing used CD4+ effector T cells sorted from blood. DNA of the CDR3: TGTGCCAGTAGTGCGACCAGGAACACTGAAGCTTTCTTT. This sequence encodes CASSATRNTEAFF.